Listed here is a single T cell receptor beta chain. Antigen unknown. The CDR3 runs to 12 residues. Germline CDR1 and CDR2: MGHDK and SYGVNS. 60 Vbeta and 13 Jbeta primers were used in PCR. Profiling relied on immunoSEQ multiplex PCR, and the TCRdb table lists in-frame clones only, not all of them. The repertoire holds a few hundred thousand clones, with about four fifths as singletons. This specimen comes from a study of cytomegalovirus exposure and HLA in healthy donors. Study background: The early release's HLA-typed donors yielded 78 million or so unique TCRs. General study findings and limits: An analysis was carried out later, and it reportedly showed fewer N-insertions in an Asian-associated ancestry cluster than the approximately 700-donor mean.

The chain joins TRBV25-1 to TRBJ2-5; 7 positions agree with TRBD2. The J call may be incorrect, as the DNA end agrees better with TRBJ2-7. The sequenced sample was PBMCs. This sequence was found in a girl aged 2-10 years in good health and CMV-seronegative. Here the CDR3 DNA reads TGTGCCAGCAGTGAAGGCGGGGGCGAGCAGTACTTC. Translated, it gives CASSEGGGEQYF.